The 20 T cell receptor beta chains listed next were all sequenced from one sample in a study of cytomegalovirus exposure and HLA in healthy donors. The primer mix had 60 Vbeta and 13 Jbeta primers. Some clones are missing from TCRdb's copy, which holds only in-frame ones; the method was immunoSEQ multiplex PCR. The table shows some 150,000 clones, with about 80% occurring only once. The sample was PBMCs. The receptors were gathered from a young man in good health and CMV-seronegative.

J is TRBJ1-5 and V is TRBV5-1; possible D gene TRBD1, 5 bases. In germline, CDR1 is SGHRS, CDR2 YFSETQ. Deletions cut 0 bases from V and 6 bases from J, with 10 bases between. CDR3 size: 14 residues. CDR3 nucleotide sequence: TGCGCCAGCAGCTTGGCGGGGGATGGTCAGCCCCAGCATTTT. Its translation is CASSLAGDGQPQHF. Full variable domain (rest looked up from reference TRBV5-1 and TRBJ1-5): KAGVTQTPRYLIKTRGQQVTLSCSPISGHRSVSWYQQTPGQGLQFLFEYFSETQRNKGNFPGRFSGRQFSNSRSEMNVSTLELGDSALYLCASSLAGDGQPQHFGDGTRLSIL.

This rearrangement joins TRBV7-8 to TRBJ2-7; D might be TRBD2 (6 bases). Trimming left V 5 bases short and J 4 bases short, with 18 bases between. The germline CDR1 and CDR2 sequences are SGHVS and FQNEAQ. The CDR3 is made up of 15 amino acids. The CDR3 DNA sequence: TGTGCCAGCAGCCACATGGGGGGTAGGCGGTACGAGCAGTACTTC. It yields the protein CASSHMGGRRYEQYF.

A few counts support this clone. The V call is TRBV10-3, the J call TRBJ2-1, with TRBD2 as a possible D gene (5 bases). The V gene lost 3 bases and the J gene lost 8 bases, with 11 bases spanning the gap. Per germline, CDR1 ENHRY and CDR2 SYGVKD. The CDR3 has 13 amino acids. The chain's CDR3 is CAISDGWGDEQFF. The CDR3 DNA sequence: TGTGCCATCAGTGACGGGTGGGGAGATGAGCAGTTCTTC.

V gene TRBV18 combines with J gene TRBJ2-7, with D uncertain. V dropped 0 bases and J dropped 6 bases, with 9 bases sitting between them. CDR3 length: 13 residues. Germline V gene lookup returns CDR1 KGHSH and CDR2 LQKENI. The CDR3 here is CASSPPPSLEQYF. The CDR3 region has the DNA TGTGCCAGCTCACCACCCCCGTCCCTCGAGCAGTACTTC.

This clone appeared once. The rearrangement joins TRBV5-1 to TRBJ1-1; D is possibly TRBD1 (6 bases). CDR1 and CDR2 from the germline V gene are SGHRS and YFSETQ. Trimming left V 7 bases short and J 4 bases short, with 14 bases between. This CDR3 region has 13 residues. CDR3 region: CASGVTGITEAFF. DNA for the CDR3: TGCGCCAGCGGGGTAACAGGGATCACTGAAGCTTTCTTT.

This clone occurred a few times. The genes are TRBV7-2 and TRBJ1-1; D gene unclear. Per the germline V gene, CDR1 is SGHTA and CDR2 is FQGNSA. V lost 1 base and J lost 3, with 9 bases in between. There are 14 residues in the CDR3. The DNA for the CDR3 is TGTGCCAGCAGCTTAGGCCGGTTCTACACTGAAGCTTTCTTT. It is translated as CASSLGRFYTEAFF. Supplemented by reference TRBV7-2 and TRBJ1-1, the full variable domain reads GAGVSQSPSNKVTEKGKDVELRCDPISGHTALYWYRQSLGQGLEFLIYFQGNSAPDKSGLPSDRFSAERTGGSVSTLTIQRTQQEDSAVYLCASSLGRFYTEAFFGQGTRLTVV.

CDR3 residues: CASSSPRGQLYQETQYF. CDR3 in DNA: TGTGCCAGCAGTTCCCCCCGAGGACAGCTCTACCAAGAGACCCAGTACTTC. The chain links TRBV28 to TRBJ2-5, with D maybe TRBD1 (6 bases). The CDR3 loop spans 17 amino acids. V lost 4 bases and J 0 bases, leaving 18 bases between the germline ends. CDR1 is MDHEN and CDR2 is SYDVKM in the germline V gene.

This rearrangement joins TRBV27 to TRBJ1-5; TRBD1 matches at 8 bases. Germline CDR1 MNHEY, CDR2 SMNVEV (reference sequence). This CDR3 is built from 14 residues. V gave up 4 bases and J gave up 6 bases; unmatched junction bases: 5. The chain's CDR3 is CASSSDRAVQPQHF. CDR3 in DNA: TGTGCCAGCAGTTCGGACAGGGCGGTTCAGCCCCAGCATTTT.

This chain connects TRBV7-6 to TRBJ2-5; possibly TRBD1 for D (6 bases). Gene TRBJ2-7 matches the end of the DNA better, so the J call may be wrong. The CDR3 covers 15 residues. CDR1 and CDR2 from the germline V gene are SGHVS and FNYEAQ. CDR3 nucleotides: TGTGCCAGCAGCCCAAACTACAGGGTGGAATACGAGCAGTACTTC. Its protein product is CASSPNYRVEYEQYF.

This clone was seen a few times. An end of the junction does not agree with germline; a read error may underlie this. The rearrangement links TRBV2 to TRBJ2-3; the match to TRBD1 covers 8 bases. The CDR3 length is 12 residues. CDR1 is SNHLY, CDR2 FYNNEI, per germline. The CDR3 region is CASRKVQGAAVF. The CDR3 DNA follows: TGTGCCAGCAGGAAAGTGCAGGGGGCCGCCGTTTTT.

This chain joins TRBV9 and TRBJ2-7; a possible D gene is TRBD2 (5 bases). CDR1 SGDLS and CDR2 YYNGEE come from the germline V gene. Trimming took 0 bases from V and 1 from J, leaving 14 bases between them. The CDR3 extends over 16 amino acids. The CDR3 spells CASSVAAGVGSYEQYF. In DNA form, the CDR3 reads TGTGCCAGCAGCGTAGCTGCGGGTGTTGGGTCCTACGAGCAGTACTTC.

The chain links TRBV6-5 to TRBJ1-3, with D uncertain. The CDR3 extends over 15 amino acids. Germline V gives CDR1 MNHEY, CDR2 SVGAGI. The V end was cut by 6 bases, the J end by 1 base, with 13 bases between. The DNA of the CDR3 is TGTGCCAGCAGGAAGACGCGGTATTCTGGAAACACCATATATTTT. It yields the protein CASRKTRYSGNTIYF.

The CDR3 coding sequence is TGCGCCAGCAGCTTGCCGGGACTAGCGGTCAATGAGCAGTTCTTC. Translation: CASSLPGLAVNEQFF. V and J are TRBV5-1 and TRBJ2-1; 11 bases map to TRBD2. In germline, CDR1 is SGHRS, CDR2 YFSETQ. V trimming: 1 base; J trimming: 6 bases; junction bases outside the gene matches: 3. The CDR3 has 15 amino acids.

The CDR3 coding sequence is TGTGCCAGCAGCCCCTTTCTGTCGGGAGGAACAGATACGCAGTATTTT. Protein product: CASSPFLSGGTDTQYF. V usage is TRBV11-2 and J usage is TRBJ2-3, with 7 positions matching TRBD2. The CDR3 loop spans 16 amino acids. V trimming: 5 bases; J trimming: 3 bases; junction bases outside the gene matches: 11. Per the germline V gene, CDR1 is SGHAT and CDR2 is FQNNGV.

The chain employs TRBV10-3 and TRBJ1-2; possibly TRBD1 for D (5 bases). Trimming removed 6 bases from V and 8 bases from J, with 13 bases in between. CDR3 length: 12 amino acids. In germline, CDR1 is ENHRY, CDR2 SYGVKD. The CDR3 loop is CAIRQASGGYTF. The CDR3 nucleotides are TGTGCCATCAGACAGGCTTCGGGCGGCTACACCTTC.

The genes are TRBV4-3 and TRBJ2-1, with 8 positions matching TRBD1. There are 17 residues in the CDR3. Germline lookup yields CDR1 LGHNA and CDR2 YSLEER. V gave up 1 base and J gave up 7 bases; unmatched junction bases: 12. CDR3 protein: CASSQVEGRGPRNEQFF. In DNA form, the CDR3 reads TGCGCCAGCAGCCAAGTAGAGGGCAGGGGGCCTAGGAATGAGCAGTTCTTC.

V is TRBV7-2 and J is TRBJ1-6, with a possible D match to TRBD1 (5 bases). V lost 1 base to trimming and J lost 8 bases, with 9 bases between them. Germline assignment: CDR1 SGHTA and CDR2 FQGNSA. This CDR3 has 14 residues. The CDR3 DNA follows: TGTGCCAGCAGCTTAGGGGGGGTCCATTCACCCCTCCACTTT. This codes for CASSLGGVHSPLHF.

The chain combines TRBV28 with TRBJ1-2, with 8 bases aligning to TRBD1. The CDR3 covers 15 residues. The germline V gene encodes CDR1 MDHEN and CDR2 SYDVKM. V was pared by 5 bases and J by 8 bases, with 13 bases of the junction left unmatched. The CDR3 here is CASSRPQTGGQGYTF. The CDR3 DNA reads as TGTGCCAGCAGTAGGCCCCAAACAGGGGGGCAGGGCTACACCTTC.

The genes are TRBV6-5 and TRBJ1-4; the D is unclear. The CDR3 runs to 16 residues. The V gene's germline CDR1 is MNHEY and CDR2 SVGAGI. Trimming shortened V by 1 base and J by 5 bases, and 14 bases separated the two germline ends. The CDR3 spells CASSYFDPTGNEKLFF. CDR3 nucleotide sequence: TGTGCCAGCAGTTACTTCGACCCTACGGGGAATGAAAAACTGTTTTTT.

This clone was observed once. The chain links TRBV10-2 to TRBJ2-2; 11 bases are a match to TRBD2. The germline CDR1 and CDR2 sequences are WSHSY and SAAADI. The length of the CDR3 is 19 residues. After removal of 8 bases from V and 0 bases from J, the junction contained 14 bases not matched to a gene. In nucleotides, the CDR3 is TGCGCCAGCTCCGAGGCGAGGTCTAGCGGGAGGTCGAACACCGGGGAGCTGTTTTTT. Its translation: CASSEARSSGRSNTGELFF.